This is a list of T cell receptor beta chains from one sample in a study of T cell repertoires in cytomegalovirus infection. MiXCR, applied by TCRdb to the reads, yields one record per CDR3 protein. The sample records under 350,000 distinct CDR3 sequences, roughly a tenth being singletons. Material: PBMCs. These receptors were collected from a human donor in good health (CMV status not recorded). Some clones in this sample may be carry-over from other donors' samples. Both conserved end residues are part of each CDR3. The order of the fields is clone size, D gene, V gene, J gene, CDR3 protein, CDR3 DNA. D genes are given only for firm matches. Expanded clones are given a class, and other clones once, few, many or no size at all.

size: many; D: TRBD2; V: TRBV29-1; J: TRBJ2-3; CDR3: CSVDGTSGSGTDTQYF; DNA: TGCAGCGTTGACGGGACTAGCGGATCGGGGACAGATACGCAGTATTTT
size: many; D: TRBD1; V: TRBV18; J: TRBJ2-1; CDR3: CASSPDRASINEQFF; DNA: TGTGCCAGCTCCCCGGACAGGGCCTCCATCAATGAGCAGTTCTTC
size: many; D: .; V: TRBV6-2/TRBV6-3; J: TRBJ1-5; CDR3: CASTQEGERDQPQHF; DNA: TGTGCCAGCACCCAAGAAGGAGAAAGAGATCAGCCCCAGCATTTT
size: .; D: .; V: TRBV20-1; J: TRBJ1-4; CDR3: CSASQGSGEKLFF; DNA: TGCAGTGCTAGCCAGGGAAGCGGGGAAAAACTGTTTTTT
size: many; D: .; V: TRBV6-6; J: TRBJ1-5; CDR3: CASSYIMRALVGNQPQHF; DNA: TGTGCCAGCAGTTACATCATGCGAGCCTTGGTGGGCAATCAGCCCCAGCATTTT
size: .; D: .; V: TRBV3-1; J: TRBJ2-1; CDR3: CASSRVDRAGEQFF; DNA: TGTGCCAGCAGTCGGGTCGATAGGGCGGGTGAGCAGTTCTTC
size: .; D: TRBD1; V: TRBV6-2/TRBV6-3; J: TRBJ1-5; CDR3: CASTRDSWIVPQHF; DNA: TGTGCCAGCACCCGGGACAGTTGGATTGTGCCCCAGCATTTT
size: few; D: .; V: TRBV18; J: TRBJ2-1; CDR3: CASSPGGTQTYNEQFF; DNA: TGTGCCAGCTCACCAGGGGGGACCCAAACATACAATGAGCAGTTCTTC
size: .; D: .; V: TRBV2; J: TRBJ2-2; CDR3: CASTPIGGGRYTGELFF; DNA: TGTGCCAGCACCCCAATTGGGGGGGGCAGGTACACCGGGGAGCTGTTTTTT
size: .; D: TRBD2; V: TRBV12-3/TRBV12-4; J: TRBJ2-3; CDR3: CASSLGLAGGGDTQYF; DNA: TGTGCCAGCAGCCTGGGACTAGCGGGGGGTGGAGATACGCAGTATTTT
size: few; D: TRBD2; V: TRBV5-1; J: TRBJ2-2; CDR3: CASSTGLAGTNTGELFF; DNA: TGCGCCAGCAGCACCGGACTAGCGGGGACGAACACCGGGGAGCTGTTTTTT
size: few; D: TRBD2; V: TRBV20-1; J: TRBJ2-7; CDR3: CSASGGVESYEQYF; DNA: TGCAGTGCTAGCGGGGGGGTTGAATCCTACGAGCAGTACTTC
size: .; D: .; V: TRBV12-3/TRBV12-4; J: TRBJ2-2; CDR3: CASRSGTDTGELFF; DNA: TGTGCCAGCAGGTCCGGGACGGACACCGGGGAGCTGTTTTTT
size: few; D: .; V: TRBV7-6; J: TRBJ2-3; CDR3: CASSLDGATSSDTQYF; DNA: TGTGCCAGCAGCTTAGACGGGGCGACCTCCTCAGATACGCAGTATTTT
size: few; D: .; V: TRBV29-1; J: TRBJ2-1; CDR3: CSAYLGTYNEQFF; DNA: TGCAGCGCATACCTGGGGACGTACAATGAGCAGTTCTTC
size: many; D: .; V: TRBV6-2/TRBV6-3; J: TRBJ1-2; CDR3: CASSRHSDGQGVPLYGYTF; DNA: TGTGCCAGCAGTCGACACTCTGACGGGCAGGGCGTTCCCCTCTATGGCTACACCTTC
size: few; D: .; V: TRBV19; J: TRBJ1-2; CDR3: CASRLLRGPMNGYTF; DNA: TGTGCCAGTCGGTTGCTCCGGGGGCCGATGAATGGCTACACCTTC